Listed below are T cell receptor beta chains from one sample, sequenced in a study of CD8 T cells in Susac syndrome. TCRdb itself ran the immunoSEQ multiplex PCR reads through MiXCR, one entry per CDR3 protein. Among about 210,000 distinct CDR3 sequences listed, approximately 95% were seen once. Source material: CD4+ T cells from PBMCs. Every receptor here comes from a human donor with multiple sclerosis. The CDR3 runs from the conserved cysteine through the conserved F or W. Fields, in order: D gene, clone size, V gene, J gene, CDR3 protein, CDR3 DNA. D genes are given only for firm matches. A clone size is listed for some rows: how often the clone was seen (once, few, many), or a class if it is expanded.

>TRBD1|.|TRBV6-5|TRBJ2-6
CASSWGSGGKGANVLTF
TGTGCCAGCAGTTGGGGCTCAGGGGGCAAAGGGGCCAACGTCCTGACTTTC
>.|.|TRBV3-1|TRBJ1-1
CASSPSDTEAFF
TGTGCCAGCAGCCCCTCGGATACTGAAGCTTTCTTT
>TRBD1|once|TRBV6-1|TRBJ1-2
CASWTGSYGYTF
TGTGCCAGCTGGACAGGGAGCTATGGCTACACCTTC
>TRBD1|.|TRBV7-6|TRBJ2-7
CASSFVGTGDYEQYF
TGTGCCAGCAGCTTTGTCGGGACAGGGGACTACGAGCAGTACTTC
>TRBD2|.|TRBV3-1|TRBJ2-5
CASSQGLAGWETQYF
TGTGCCAGCAGCCAGGGACTAGCGGGGTGGGAGACCCAGTACTTC
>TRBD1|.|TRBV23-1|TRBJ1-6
CASSQPTGWNSPLHF
TGCGCCAGCAGTCAGCCGACAGGGTGGAATTCACCCCTCCACTTT
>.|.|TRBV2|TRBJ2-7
CASARDGEQYF
TGTGCCAGCGCCAGGGACGGCGAGCAGTACTTC
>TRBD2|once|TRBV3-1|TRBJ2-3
CASSQGTSGPYDTQYF
TGTGCCAGCAGCCAAGGGACTAGCGGCCCCTACGATACGCAGTATTTT
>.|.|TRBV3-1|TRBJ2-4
CASSHAKNIQYF
TGTGCCAGCAGCCATGCCAAAAACATTCAGTACTTC
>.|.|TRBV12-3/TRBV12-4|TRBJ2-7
CASSFASGPSYEQYF
TGTGCCAGCAGTTTCGCCTCCGGACCTTCGTACGAGCAGTACTTC
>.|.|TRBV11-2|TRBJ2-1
CASSSIGGNEQFF
TGTGCCAGCAGCTCCATAGGTGGCAATGAGCAGTTCTTC
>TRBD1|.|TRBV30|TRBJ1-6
CACGTGTWGSPLHF
TGTGCCTGTGGGACAGGGACTTGGGGGTCACCCCTCCACTTT
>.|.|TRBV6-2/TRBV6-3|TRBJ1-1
CASSYSLVTEAFF
TGTGCCAGCAGTTATAGTTTAGTCACTGAAGCTTTCTTT
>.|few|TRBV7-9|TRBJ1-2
CASSPIGGYGYTF
TGTGCCAGCAGTCCCATTGGAGGCTATGGCTACACCTTC
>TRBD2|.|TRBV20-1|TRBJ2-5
CSARTSGGQETQYF
TGCAGTGCTAGGACTAGCGGGGGGCAAGAGACCCAGTACTTC
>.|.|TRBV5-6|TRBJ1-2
CASSLEVTNYGYTF
TGTGCCAGCAGCTTGGAAGTAACCAACTATGGCTACACCTTC
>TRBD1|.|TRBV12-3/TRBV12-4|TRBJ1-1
CASSLEGAPGTEAFF
TGTGCCAGCAGTTTGGAGGGGGCCCCCGGCACTGAAGCTTTCTTT
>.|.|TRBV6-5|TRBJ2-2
CASSYDGGTHPTGELFF
TGTGCCAGCAGTTACGATGGGGGGACTCACCCCACCGGGGAGCTGTTTTTT
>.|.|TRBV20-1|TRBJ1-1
CSASEDWGNTEAFF
TGCAGTGCTAGTGAGGACTGGGGGAACACTGAAGCTTTCTTT
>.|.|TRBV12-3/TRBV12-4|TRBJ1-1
CASSLQGFNTEAFF
TGTGCCAGCAGTTTACAGGGATTTAACACTGAAGCTTTCTTT
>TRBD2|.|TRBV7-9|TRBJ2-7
CASRSGTSGYEQYF
TGTGCCAGCAGGTCCGGGACTAGCGGATACGAGCAGTACTTC
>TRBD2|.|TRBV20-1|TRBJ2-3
CSASFTSGATDTQYF
TGCAGTGCTAGTTTCACTAGCGGGGCCACAGATACGCAGTATTTT
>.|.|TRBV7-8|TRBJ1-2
CASSLLGLDGIYGYTF
TGTGCCAGCAGCTTATTAGGGCTGGACGGTATCTATGGGTACACCTTC
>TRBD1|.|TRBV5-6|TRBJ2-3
CASSDRGGGDTQYF
TGTGCCAGCAGCGACAGGGGGGGCGGAGATACGCAGTATTTT
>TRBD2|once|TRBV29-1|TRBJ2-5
CSVRLAGGETQYF
TGCAGCGTCCGGTTAGCGGGGGGAGAGACCCAGTACTTC
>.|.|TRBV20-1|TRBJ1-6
CSARPENNSPLHF
TGCAGTGCTAGACCAGAGAATAATTCACCCCTCCACTTT
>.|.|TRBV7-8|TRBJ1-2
CASSLGGTSANYGYTF
TGTGCCAGCAGCTTAGGAGGTACCTCAGCTAACTATGGCTACACCTTC
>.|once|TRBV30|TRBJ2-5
CAWTGSRLWAQYF
TGTGCCTGGACGGGCAGCCGTCTTTGGGCCCAGTACTTC
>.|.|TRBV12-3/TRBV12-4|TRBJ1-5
CASSFARGIDNQPQHF
TGTGCCAGCAGTTTCGCTCGGGGAATTGACAATCAGCCCCAGCATTTT